This TCR beta chain was identified in a study of blood T cell repertoires in COVID-19. Looking at the study overall: T cells, B-cell-depleted T cells, or PBMCs supplied cDNA or gDNA.

Authors' processing steps: Researchers report that nucleated cell counts were estimated from reference gene primer amplification. Measured with immunoSEQ multiplex PCR; TCRdb has only the in-frame clones, and not every one. V and J calls and clone size come straight from that table; D and trimming were deduced from the DNA. The data hold 300,000 to 450,000 clones, with roughly 86% observed a single time. This CDR3 comprises 17 residues. With V trimmed by 4 bases and J by 6 bases, 6 bases remained unmatched. From germline, CDR1 is LGHNA and CDR2 YNFKEQ. This sequence joins TRBV4-2 and TRBJ2-1, with 16 bases that match TRBD2. Sample: peripheral blood. The clonotype originates from a woman aged 25-40 years with COVID-19, enrolled during active disease. CDR3 in DNA: TGTGCCAGCAGCCCCGGGACTAGCGGGAGGGCCCTCAATGAGCAGTTCTTC. This encodes CASSPGTSGRALNEQFF.